Described below is a single TCR beta chain sequence and its context. This record belongs to a study of CD8 T cells in Susac syndrome. After extraction with the RNeasy kit, about 0.5 to 1 ug of the RNA was reverse transcribed using random hexamers. TCRdb redid the calling of the immunoSEQ multiplex PCR reads with MiXCR, one entry per CDR3 protein. The sample contains roughly 150,000 distinct CDR3 sequences, roughly 94% of which appear only once. Trimming removed 4 bases from V and 7 bases from J; junction bases left unmatched: 9. Germline assignment: CDR1 SEHNR and CDR2 FQNEAQ (reference sequence). The CDR3 has 14 residues. Sequencing of TCR beta was performed on blood CD8+ T cells and on blood CD4+ T cells.

The gene calls are TRBV7-9 and TRBJ2-7, with TRBD1 matching over 8 bases. The sequence derives from a human donor with multiple sclerosis. Sequences were obtained from CD8+ T cells from PBMCs. CDR3 bases: TGTGCCAGCAGCTCTCTGCAGGGGGCGGAGGAGCAGTACTTC. This codes for CASSSLQGAEEQYF.